These 27 T cell receptor beta chains were all obtained from the same sample, sequenced in a study of blood T cell repertoires in COVID-19. Some clones are missing from TCRdb's copy, which holds only in-frame ones; the method was immunoSEQ multiplex PCR. The data contain about 350,000 clones, 75% to 90% of them seen just once; the ten biggest clones take up around 7.5%. Sequencing was carried out using peripheral blood. These receptors all stem from an older woman with COVID-19, enrolled during active disease.

This clone was recorded once. V and J are TRBV5-6 and TRBJ1-4; 8 bases align to TRBD1. Per germline, CDR1 SGHDT and CDR2 YYEEEE. This CDR3 has 16 residues. V gave up 4 bases and J gave up 4 bases; unmatched junction bases: 9. CDR3 DNA sequence: TGTGCCAGCAGCGGCCTCACGACAGGGGTTAATGAAAAACTGTTTTTT. This codes for CASSGLTTGVNEKLFF.

The chain carries TRBV19 and TRBJ1-4; D is undetermined. CDR1 LNHDA and CDR2 SQIVND come from the germline V gene (reference sequence). The V gene lost 3 bases and the J gene lost 0 bases, with 5 bases spanning the gap. The length of the CDR3 is 14 residues. This CDR3 reads CASSIDTTNEKLFF. The CDR3 DNA follows: TGTGCCAGTAGTATCGACACAACTAATGAAAAACTGTTTTTT.

The genes are TRBV5-1 and TRBJ2-2; D gene uncertain. This CDR3 has 15 amino acids. V was shortened by 0 bases and J by 7 bases, with 13 bases between the two germline ends. CDR1 and CDR2 from the germline V gene are SGHRS and YFSETQ. CDR3 sequence: CASSLDRPQDGELFF. The CDR3 nucleotides read TGCGCCAGCAGCTTGGACAGACCCCAGGACGGGGAGCTGTTTTTT.

On this clone: Other nucleotide sequences from this sample produce the same CDR3. The chain combines TRBV9 with TRBJ1-3; 8 nucleotides line up with TRBD1. This CDR3 has 15 residues. Looked up from germline, CDR1 is SGDLS and CDR2 is YYNGEE. The J segment lost 2 bases and the V segment lost 3 bases, leaving 4 bases of the junction unmatched. The CDR3 spells CASSGGQGAGNTIYF. The CDR3 DNA follows: TGTGCCAGCAGCGGTGGACAGGGAGCTGGAAACACCATATATTTT.

The chain combines TRBV5-4 with TRBJ1-1; 7 bases align to TRBD1. V gave up 0 bases and J gave up 5 bases; unmatched junction bases: 7. The CDR3 runs 15 residues. Germline CDR1 reads SGHNT; CDR2 reads YYREEE (reference sequence). CDR3 sequence: CASSLVQGVRTEAFF. In DNA form, the CDR3 reads TGTGCCAGCAGCTTGGTTCAGGGGGTGAGAACTGAAGCTTTCTTT.

The chain uses TRBV30 and TRBJ2-5; TRBD2 matches at 9 bases. CDR1 is GTSNPN and CDR2 is SVGIG in the germline V gene (reference sequence). After removal of 2 bases from V and 2 bases from J, the junction contained 6 bases not matched to a gene. CDR3 length equals 15 residues. Here the CDR3 DNA reads TGTGCCTGGAGTATCGGGACTAGCAGACAAGAGACCCAGTACTTC. Protein: CAWSIGTSRQETQYF.

This rearrangement joins TRBV28 to TRBJ2-3, with D possibly TRBD1 on 5 matching bases. Between the trimmed V and J ends, which lost 3 bases and 4 bases, there was a span of 11 bases. CDR1 and CDR2 from the germline V gene are MDHEN and SYDVKM. The CDR3 length is 14 residues. The CDR3 DNA reads as TGTGCCAGCAGTTTTGCAGGGATGGCAGATACGCAGTATTTT. Its translation is CASSFAGMADTQYF.

This sequence joins TRBV6-1 and TRBJ1-1; D possibly corresponds to TRBD1 (5 bases). The CDR3 is 15 residues long. With 3 bases removed from V and 4 bases from J, the gap between germline ends came to 15 bases. In germline, CDR1 is MNHNS, CDR2 SASEGT. CDR3 sequence reads: CASSEPTGFLTEAFF. In DNA, the CDR3 is TGTGCCAGCAGTGAGCCCACAGGTTTTCTCACTGAAGCTTTCTTT.

The rearrangement uses TRBV7-3 and TRBJ2-5; the D gene is possibly TRBD2 (7 bases). Trimming cost V 4 bases and J 4 bases, with 16 bases left between them. The CDR3 covers 15 residues. Germline V gene data show CDR1 as SGHTA and CDR2 as FQGTGA. The CDR3 reads CASSWGGHPGETQYF. In DNA, the CDR3 is TGTGCCAGCAGCTGGGGGGGCCACCCGGGAGAGACCCAGTACTTC.

This chain connects TRBV25-1 to TRBJ1-2; TRBD1 aligns across 8 bases. The CDR3 contains 16 residues. V was clipped by 6 bases and J by 4 bases; unmatched bases: 13. The germline V gene has CDR1 MGHDK and CDR2 SYGVNS. DNA of the CDR3: TGTGCCAGCAGCATCTCAGGGGGCGGGCATGTCTATGGCTACACCTTC. Its translation: CASSISGGGHVYGYTF.

The gene calls are TRBV11-2 and TRBJ1-3; D is unresolved. The V and J ends lost 0 bases and 3 bases respectively, with 3 bases between them. CDR1 and CDR2 from the germline V gene are SGHAT and FQNNGV. CDR3 length equals 13 residues. CDR3 in DNA: TGTGCCAGCAGCTTAGATAATGGAAACACCATATATTTT. This translates into CASSLDNGNTIYF. The whole variable domain, remainder taken from reference TRBV11-2 and TRBJ1-3, is EAGVAQSPRYKIIEKRQSVAFWCNPISGHATLYWYQQILGQGPKLLIQFQNNGVVDDSQLPKDRFSAERLKGVDSTLKIQPAKLEDSAVYLCASSLDNGNTIYFGEGSWLTVV.

Comment on this clone: Sequence at one end of the junction differs from germline and may be a read error. The chain has TRBV4-1 and TRBJ1-1; a possible D gene is TRBD1 (5 bases). This CDR3 comprises 14 residues. In germline, CDR1 is MGHRA, CDR2 YSYEKL. This CDR3 reads CASIQGEGWTEAFF. DNA for the CDR3: TGCGCCAGCATCCAAGGGGAGGGATGGACTGAAGCTTTCTTT.

The genes are TRBV19 and TRBJ2-1; 9 positions agree with TRBD2. V trimming: 5 bases; J trimming: 8 bases; junction bases outside the gene matches: 10. Germline CDR1 reads LNHDA; CDR2 reads SQIVND (reference sequence). This CDR3 is 15 amino acids long. The CDR3, as DNA: TGTGCCAGTAGTCGCGCGGGGGGGCCGACCCATGAGCAGTTCTTC. Residues: CASSRAGGPTHEQFF. Drawing the rest from reference TRBV19 and TRBJ2-1, the complete variable domain is DGGITQSPKYLFRKEGQNVTLSCEQNLNHDAMYWYRQDPGQGLRLIYYSQIVNDFQKGDIAEGYSVSREKKESFPLTVTSAQKNPTAFYLCASSRAGGPTHEQFFGPGTRLTVL.

V is TRBV9 and J is TRBJ1-1; D remains unclear. V dropped 1 base and J dropped 6 bases, with 19 bases sitting between them. The length of the CDR3 is 16 residues. Germline V CDR1 and CDR2: SGDLS, YYNGEE. CDR3 amino acids: CASSVRSLPGGAEAFF. DNA for the CDR3: TGTGCCAGCAGCGTACGGTCCCTCCCGGGAGGAGCTGAAGCTTTCTTT. The full variable domain, rest sourced from reference TRBV9 and TRBJ1-1, is DSGVTQTPKHLITATGQRVTLRCSPRSGDLSVYWYQQSLDQGLQFLIQYYNGEERAKGNILERFSAQQFPDLHSELNLSSLELGDSALYFCASSVRSLPGGAEAFFGQGTRLTVV.

The rearrangement uses TRBV9 and TRBJ1-1; TRBD1 agrees at 8 bases. The CDR3 runs to 15 residues. V gave up 2 bases and J gave up 6 bases; unmatched junction bases: 9. Germline CDR1 reads SGDLS; CDR2 reads YYNGEE. CDR3 DNA: TGTGCCAGCAGCGTCCGTACAGGGGGAGCCGCTGAAGCTTTCTTT. Translated, it gives CASSVRTGGAAEAFF. The variable domain in full, with the rest retrieved from reference TRBV9 and TRBJ1-1, is DSGVTQTPKHLITATGQRVTLRCSPRSGDLSVYWYQQSLDQGLQFLIQYYNGEERAKGNILERFSAQQFPDLHSELNLSSLELGDSALYFCASSVRTGGAAEAFFGQGTRLTVV.

V usage is TRBV4-1 and J usage is TRBJ1-2, with D possibly matching TRBD1 (6 bases). CDR3 length equals 17 residues. CDR1 is MGHRA, CDR2 YSYEKL, per germline. V gave up 11 bases and J gave up 4 bases, with 29 bases separating them. The CDR3 region has the DNA TGCGCCGCACGTAGTGATCCGAGGCGCGACAGGAGCTATGGCTACACCTTC. Translation: CAARSDPRRDRSYGYTF.

This clone was counted a few times. The V call is TRBV30, the J call TRBJ2-1, with TRBD2 identical over 9 bases. Germline trimming cut 5 bases from V and 6 bases from J; bases unmatched to any gene: 5. Germline loops: CDR1 GTSNPN, CDR2 SVGIG (reference sequence). The CDR3 extends over 13 amino acids. CDR3 protein: CAWRASGVNEQFF. CDR3 DNA sequence: TGTGCCTGGCGTGCTAGCGGGGTCAATGAGCAGTTCTTC. Combining the CDR3 with reference TRBV30 and TRBJ2-1 gives the whole variable domain SQTIHQWPATLVQPVGSPLSLECTVEGTSNPNLYWYRQAAGRGLQLLFYSVGIGQISSEVPQNLSASRPQDRQFILSSKKLLLSDSGFYLCAWRASGVNEQFFGPGTRLTVL.

This clone was found once. The same CDR3 can be traced to other DNA sequences in this sample. This rearrangement joins TRBV7-3 to TRBJ2-5; TRBD1 is a possible D gene (5 bases). The CDR3 extends over 13 amino acids. Between the trimmed V and J ends, which lost 2 bases and 5 bases, there was a span of 9 bases. CDR1 and CDR2 (germline): SGHTA, FQGTGA. DNA of the CDR3: TGTGCCAGCAGCTTACAGGGAAGCGAGACCCAGTACTTC. It is translated as CASSLQGSETQYF. The whole variable domain, remainder taken from reference TRBV7-3 and TRBJ2-5, is GAGVSQTPSNKVTEKGKYVELRCDPISGHTALYWYRQSLGQGPEFLIYFQGTGAADDSGLPNDRFFAVRPEGSVSTLKIQRTERGDSAVYLCASSLQGSETQYFGPGTRLLVL.

V and J are TRBV9 and TRBJ2-3, with 9 bases identical to TRBD2. Germline assignment: CDR1 SGDLS and CDR2 YYNGEE. V trimming: 3 bases; J trimming: 1 base; junction bases outside the gene matches: 3. The CDR3 runs 15 residues. CDR3 in amino acids: CASSGGGGGTDTQYF. For the CDR3, the DNA is TGTGCCAGCAGCGGTGGCGGGGGGGGCACAGATACGCAGTATTTT.

This clone was counted only a few times. As DNA, the CDR3 is TGTGCCAGCAGTCTTGCGGGGATCTCCTACGAGCAGTACTTC. Translated, it gives CASSLAGISYEQYF. The chain uses TRBV27 and TRBJ2-7; a weak D match, TRBD2 (6 bases). The CDR3 spans 14 residues. Germline loops: CDR1 MNHEY, CDR2 SMNVEV (reference sequence). V lost 5 bases to trimming and J lost 0 bases, with 11 bases between them.

This chain uses TRBV5-1 with TRBJ2-3; 8 bases are a match to TRBD2. With V trimmed by 4 bases and J by 5 bases, 18 bases remained unmatched. Looked up from germline, CDR1 is SGHRS and CDR2 is YFSETQ. The CDR3 is 18 residues long. CDR3 bases: TGCGCCAGCAGCCCCCGGGGCGGAGGAGCGGGGGTACGAGATACGCAGTATTTT. It codes for CASSPRGGGAGVRDTQYF.

This clone was recorded once. The rearrangement joins TRBV29-1 to TRBJ2-7; 8 positions match TRBD1. The V gene end was trimmed by 4 bases and the J gene end by 5 bases; junction bases not matched to a gene: 10. The V gene's germline CDR1 is SQVTM and CDR2 ANQGSEA. The CDR3 sequence is 14 residues long. The CDR3 reads CSVVGQGAVHEQYF. The CDR3, as DNA: TGCAGCGTTGTAGGGCAGGGGGCTGTCCACGAGCAGTACTTC.

The CDR3 DNA is TGTGCCAGCAGCTTATCCACACAGGGATACGGGGAGACCCAGTACTTC. Translated, it gives CASSLSTQGYGETQYF. V gene TRBV7-6 combines with J gene TRBJ2-5; tentatively, D is TRBD1 (6 bases). V shed 2 bases and J shed 5 bases, with 18 bases lying between them. The CDR3 is 16 amino acids. Germline CDR1 and CDR2: SGHVS and FNYEAQ.

The CDR3 coding sequence is TGTGCCAGCAGCCAAGATGGGGCCTTCTATGGCTACACCTTC. Translated, it gives CASSQDGAFYGYTF. This chain uses TRBV14 with TRBJ1-2, with a possible D match to TRBD1 (5 bases). CDR3 size: 14 residues. Trimming took 0 bases from V and 4 from J, leaving 9 bases between them. Germline V gene data show CDR1 as SGHDN and CDR2 as FVKESK.

The chain employs TRBV24-1 and TRBJ2-2; 7 bases align to TRBD2. CDR1 and CDR2 from the germline V gene are KGHDR and SFDVKD. The length of the CDR3 is 15 residues. The V and J ends lost 9 bases and 2 bases, in that order; junction bases with no gene match: 8. This chain's CDR3 is CATQSGTANTGELFF. CDR3 in DNA: TGTGCCACCCAGAGCGGGACGGCCAACACCGGGGAGCTGTTTTTT.

The CDR3 nucleotides read TGTGCCAGCAGCTCGACTAGCGGGGGGGCTGGAGATACGCAGTATTTT. This translates into CASSSTSGGAGDTQYF. The chain links TRBV5-4 to TRBJ2-3; 14 bases align to TRBD2. The CDR3 is made up of 16 amino acids. The germline V gene encodes CDR1 SGHNT and CDR2 YYREEE (reference sequence). V was pared by 3 bases and J by 5 bases, with 5 bases of the junction left unmatched. The complete variable domain, with remaining parts taken from reference TRBV5-4 and TRBJ2-3, reads ETGVTQSPTHLIKTRGQQVTLRCSSQSGHNTVSWYQQALGQGPQFIFQYYREEENGRGNFPPRFSGLQFPNYSSELNVNALELDDSALYLCASSSTSGGAGDTQYFGPGTRLTVL.

The rearrangement links TRBV29-1 to TRBJ2-2, with TRBD1 matching over 10 bases. The CDR3 totals 16 residues. Trimming took 3 bases from V and 6 from J; bases not matched to a gene: 10. CDR1 SQVTM and CDR2 ANQGSEA come from the germline V gene. CDR3 region: CSVEGQGPLGAGELFF. CDR3 DNA: TGCAGCGTTGAGGGACAGGGGCCTTTGGGGGCCGGGGAGCTGTTTTTT.